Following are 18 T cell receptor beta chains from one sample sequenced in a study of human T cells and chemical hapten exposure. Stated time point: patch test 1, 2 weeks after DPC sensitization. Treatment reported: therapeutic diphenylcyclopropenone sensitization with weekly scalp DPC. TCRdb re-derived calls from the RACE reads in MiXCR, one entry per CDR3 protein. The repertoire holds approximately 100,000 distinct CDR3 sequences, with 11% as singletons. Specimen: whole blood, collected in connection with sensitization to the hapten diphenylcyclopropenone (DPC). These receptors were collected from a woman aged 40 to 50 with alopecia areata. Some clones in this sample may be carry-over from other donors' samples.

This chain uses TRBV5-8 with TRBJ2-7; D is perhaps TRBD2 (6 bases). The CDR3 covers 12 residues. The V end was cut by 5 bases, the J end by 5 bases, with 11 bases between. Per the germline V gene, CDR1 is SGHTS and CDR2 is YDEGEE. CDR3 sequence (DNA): TGTGCCAGCAGGCGAGGAGGGAACGAGCAGTACTTC. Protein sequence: CASRRGGNEQYF.

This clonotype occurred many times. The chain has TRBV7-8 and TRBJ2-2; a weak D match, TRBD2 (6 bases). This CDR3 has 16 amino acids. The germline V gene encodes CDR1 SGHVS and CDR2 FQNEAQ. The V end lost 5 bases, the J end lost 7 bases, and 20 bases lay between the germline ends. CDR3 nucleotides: TGTGCCAGCAGCCAATTCTTCGCGGGATACGGCGGGGAGCTGTTTTTT. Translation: CASSQFFAGYGGELFF.

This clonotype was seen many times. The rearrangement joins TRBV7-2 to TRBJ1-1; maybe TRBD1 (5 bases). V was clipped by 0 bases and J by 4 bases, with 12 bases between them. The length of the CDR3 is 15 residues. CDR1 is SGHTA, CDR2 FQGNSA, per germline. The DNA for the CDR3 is TGTGCCAGCAGCTTAGCAGTCGGGGGGTCCACTGAAGCTTTCTTT. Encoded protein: CASSLAVGGSTEAFF.

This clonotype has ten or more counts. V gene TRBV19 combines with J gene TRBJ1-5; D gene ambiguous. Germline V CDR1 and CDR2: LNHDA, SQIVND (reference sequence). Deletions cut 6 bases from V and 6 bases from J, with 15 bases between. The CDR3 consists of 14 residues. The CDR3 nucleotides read TGTGCCAGTAGGTCCCGTGGGGTGGGTCAGCCCCAGCATTTT. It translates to CASRSRGVGQPQHF.

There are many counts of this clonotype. CDR3 region: CAWSTGDNSPLHF. CDR3 in DNA: TGTGCCTGGAGTACGGGAGATAATTCACCCCTCCACTTT. The chain uses TRBV30 and TRBJ1-6, with unresolved D. The CDR3 contains 13 residues. Per germline, CDR1 GTSNPN and CDR2 SVGIG (reference sequence). The V end lost 2 bases, the J end lost 5 bases, and 7 bases lay between the germline ends. Using reference TRBV30 and TRBJ1-6 for the parts outside the CDR3, the full variable domain is SQTIHQWPATLVQPVGSPLSLECTVEGTSNPNLYWYRQAAGRGLQLLFYSVGIGQISSEVPQNLSASRPQDRQFILSSKKLLLSDSGFYLCAWSTGDNSPLHFGNGTRLTVT.

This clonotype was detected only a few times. In nucleotides, the CDR3 is TGTGCCAGCAAGCCGACGCGCTCCTACGAGCAGTACTTC. Its translation: CASKPTRSYEQYF. The chain has TRBV7-8 and TRBJ2-7, with D unclear. Looked up from germline, CDR1 is SGHVS and CDR2 is FQNEAQ. V gave up 7 bases and J gave up 0 bases, with 10 bases separating them. CDR3 size: 13 residues.

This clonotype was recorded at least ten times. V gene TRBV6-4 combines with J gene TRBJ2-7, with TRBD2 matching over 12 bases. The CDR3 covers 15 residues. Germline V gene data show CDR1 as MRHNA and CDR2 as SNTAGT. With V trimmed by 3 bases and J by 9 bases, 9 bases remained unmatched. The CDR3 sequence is CASSESTTSGRSQYF. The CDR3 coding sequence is TGTGCCAGCAGTGAATCCACAACTAGCGGGAGGTCGCAGTACTTC.

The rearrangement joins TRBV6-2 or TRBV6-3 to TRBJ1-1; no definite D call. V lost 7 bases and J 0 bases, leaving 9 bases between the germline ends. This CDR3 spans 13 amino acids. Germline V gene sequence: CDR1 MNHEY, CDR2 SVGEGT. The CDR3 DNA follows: TGTGCCAGCATTCAACAGATGAACACTGAAGCTTTCTTT. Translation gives CASIQQMNTEAFF.

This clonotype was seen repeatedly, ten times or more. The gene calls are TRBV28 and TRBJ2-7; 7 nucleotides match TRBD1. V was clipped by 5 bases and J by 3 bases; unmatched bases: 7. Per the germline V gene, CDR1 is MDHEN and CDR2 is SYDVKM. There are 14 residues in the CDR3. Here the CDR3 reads CASSMTGLGYEQYF. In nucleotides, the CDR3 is TGTGCCAGCAGTATGACAGGGTTGGGCTACGAGCAGTACTTC.

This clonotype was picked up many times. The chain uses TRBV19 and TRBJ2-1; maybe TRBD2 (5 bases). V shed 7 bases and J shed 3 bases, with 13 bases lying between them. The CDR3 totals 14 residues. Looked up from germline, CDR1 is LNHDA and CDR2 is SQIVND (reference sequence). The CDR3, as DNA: TGTGCCAGTACACGCTCCCGGGGCTACAATGAGCAGTTCTTC. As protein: CASTRSRGYNEQFF. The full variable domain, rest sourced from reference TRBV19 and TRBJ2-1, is DGGITQSPKYLFRKEGQNVTLSCEQNLNHDAMYWYRQDPGQGLRLIYYSQIVNDFQKGDIAEGYSVSREKKESFPLTVTSAQKNPTAFYLCASTRSRGYNEQFFGPGTRLTVL.

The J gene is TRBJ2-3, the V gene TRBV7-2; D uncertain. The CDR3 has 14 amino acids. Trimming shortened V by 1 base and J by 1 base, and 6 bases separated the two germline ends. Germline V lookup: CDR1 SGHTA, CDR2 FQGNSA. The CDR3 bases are TGTGCCAGCAGCTTAGAAGGCCGCACAGATACGCAGTATTTT. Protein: CASSLEGRTDTQYF.

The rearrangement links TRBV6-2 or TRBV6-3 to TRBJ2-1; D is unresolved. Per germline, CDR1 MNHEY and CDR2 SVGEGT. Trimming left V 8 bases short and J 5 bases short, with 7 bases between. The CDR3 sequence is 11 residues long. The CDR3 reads CASQLNNEQFF. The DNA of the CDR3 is TGTGCCAGCCAACTAAACAATGAGCAGTTCTTC.

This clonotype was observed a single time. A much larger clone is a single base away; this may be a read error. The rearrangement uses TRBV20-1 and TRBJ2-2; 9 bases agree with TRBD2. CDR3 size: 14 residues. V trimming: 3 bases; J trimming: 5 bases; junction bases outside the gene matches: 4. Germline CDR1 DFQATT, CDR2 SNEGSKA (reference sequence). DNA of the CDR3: TGCAGTGCTAGCGGCGCGGGGGGGACCGGGGAGCTGTTTTTT. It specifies CSASGAGGTGELFF.

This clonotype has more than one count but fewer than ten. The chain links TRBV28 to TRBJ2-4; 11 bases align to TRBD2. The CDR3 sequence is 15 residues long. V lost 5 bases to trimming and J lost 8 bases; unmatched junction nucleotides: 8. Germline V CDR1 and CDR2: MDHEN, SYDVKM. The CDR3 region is CASSRISGGVDIQYF. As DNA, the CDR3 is TGTGCCAGCAGTCGTATTAGCGGGGGGGTGGACATTCAGTACTTC.

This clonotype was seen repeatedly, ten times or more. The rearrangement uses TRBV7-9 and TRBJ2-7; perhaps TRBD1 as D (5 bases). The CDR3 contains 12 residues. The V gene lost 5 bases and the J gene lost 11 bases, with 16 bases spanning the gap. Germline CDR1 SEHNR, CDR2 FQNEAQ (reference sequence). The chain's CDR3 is CASSPSAGIEYF. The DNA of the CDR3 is TGTGCCAGCAGCCCCTCCGCAGGGATCGAGTACTTC.

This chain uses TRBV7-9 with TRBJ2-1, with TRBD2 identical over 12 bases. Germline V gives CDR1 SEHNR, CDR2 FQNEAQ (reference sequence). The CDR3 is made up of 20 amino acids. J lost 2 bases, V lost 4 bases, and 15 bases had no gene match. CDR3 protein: CASSSLTSGRSRNPYNEQFF. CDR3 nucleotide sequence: TGTGCCAGCAGCTCCCTGACTAGCGGGAGATCTCGGAACCCCTACAATGAGCAGTTCTTC. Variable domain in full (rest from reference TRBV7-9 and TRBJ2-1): DTGVSQNPRHKITKRGQNVTFRCDPISEHNRLYWYRQTLGQGPEFLTYFQNEAQLEKSRLLSDRFSAERPKGSFSTLEIQRTEQGDSAMYLCASSSLTSGRSRNPYNEQFFGPGTRLTVL.

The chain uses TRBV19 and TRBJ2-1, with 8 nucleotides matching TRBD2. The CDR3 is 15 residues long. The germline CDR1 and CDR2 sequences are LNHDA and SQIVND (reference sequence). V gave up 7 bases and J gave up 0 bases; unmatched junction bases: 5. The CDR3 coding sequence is TGTGCCAGTACCATTAGCGGGGACTCCTACAATGAGCAGTTCTTC. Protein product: CASTISGDSYNEQFF.

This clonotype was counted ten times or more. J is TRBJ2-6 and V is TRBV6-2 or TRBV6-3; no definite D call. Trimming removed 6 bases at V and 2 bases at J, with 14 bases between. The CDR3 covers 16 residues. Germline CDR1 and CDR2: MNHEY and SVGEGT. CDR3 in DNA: TGTGCCAGCAGCCTATTTGTAGGCACTGGGGCCAACGTCCTGACTTTC. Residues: CASSLFVGTGANVLTF.